Below are 17 T cell receptor beta chains sequenced from a single sample in a study of cytotoxic CD8 clonotypes in ibrutinib-treated CLL. The method was immunoSEQ multiplex PCR; TCRdb's version includes in-frame clones alone and lacks a portion of them. The repertoire includes 120,000 to 150,000 clones, 60% to 85% of them detected once, and about 29% sits in the top ten. The sample consisted of PBMCs, taken after 12 months of ibrutinib treatment. All receptors come from a human donor with chronic lymphocytic leukemia.

This clone has only a few counts. This chain uses TRBV14 with TRBJ2-7; D ambiguous. Trimming removed 1 base at V and 4 bases at J, with 11 bases between. This CDR3 has 14 residues. Germline CDR1 is SGHDN and CDR2 is FVKESK. CDR3 in amino acids: CASSQGPFAYEQYF. The CDR3 coding sequence is TGTGCCAGCAGCCAAGGGCCTTTCGCTTACGAGCAGTACTTC.

V and J are TRBV18 and TRBJ2-7; no definite D call. Germline V gene sequence: CDR1 KGHSH, CDR2 LQKENI. Trimming shortened V by 0 bases and J by 7 bases, and 13 bases separated the two germline ends. This CDR3 has 14 amino acids. Written as DNA, the CDR3 is TGTGCCAGCTCACCACCTCTTTTTATGGAGGAGCAGTACTTC. Translation: CASSPPLFMEEQYF.

This chain uses TRBV30 with TRBJ2-1; D is uncertain. V lost 3 bases to trimming and J lost 2 bases, with 8 bases between them. Germline V gene lookup returns CDR1 GTSNPN and CDR2 SVGIG (reference sequence). This CDR3 is built from 13 residues. CDR3 loop: CAWSEQTYNEQFF. The CDR3 nucleotides are TGTGCCTGGAGCGAGCAAACCTACAATGAGCAGTTCTTC.

The chain employs TRBV7-2 and TRBJ2-5; tentative D call: TRBD1 (6 bases). The CDR3 has 15 amino acids. The germline V gene has CDR1 SGHTA and CDR2 FQGNSA. Trimming removed 0 bases from V and 4 bases from J, with 12 bases in between. The CDR3 bases are TGTGCCAGCAGCTTAGCGGTCACAGGGACAGAGACCCAGTACTTC. Protein sequence: CASSLAVTGTETQYF.

About this clone: One end of the junction fails to match germline, which may point to a read error. Other nucleotide sequences in the sample specify the same CDR3. This sequence joins TRBV7-6 and TRBJ2-7; D unclear. The CDR3 extends over 15 amino acids. The germline V gene has CDR1 SGHVS and CDR2 FNYEAQ. The CDR3 nucleotides are TGTGCCAGCAGCCCCTCGAAGATAAAGTTCGACGAGCAGTACTTT. This codes for CASSPSKIKFDEQYF.

The chain carries TRBV13 and TRBJ2-7, with 10 bases lining up with TRBD1. V was pared by 4 bases and J by 2 bases, with 2 bases of the junction left unmatched. CDR1 is PRHDT, CDR2 FYEKMQ, per germline (reference sequence). The CDR3 runs 14 residues. CDR3 residues: CASSSGQGAYEQYF. The DNA of the CDR3 is TGTGCCAGCAGCTCTGGACAGGGGGCCTACGAGCAGTACTTC.

The J gene is TRBJ1-4, the V gene TRBV2; weak D call: TRBD1 (6 bases). The germline V and J ends were trimmed by 3 bases and 11 bases, with 13 bases remaining between them. The CDR3 runs 13 residues. Per the germline V gene, CDR1 is SNHLY and CDR2 is FYNNEI. CDR3 bases: TGTGCCAGCAGTGACCGGAGGGGGGATAAACTGTTTTTT. Translating it yields CASSDRRGDKLFF.

The V gene is TRBV11-2, the J gene TRBJ2-7; 11 nucleotides agree with TRBD2. The V segment lost 3 bases and the J segment 0 bases; nucleotides outside the gene matches: 7. This CDR3 is built from 17 residues. Per germline, CDR1 SGHAT and CDR2 FQNNGV. The CDR3 here is CASSFGTSGPVSYEQYF. CDR3 nucleotides: TGTGCCAGCAGCTTTGGGACTAGCGGCCCAGTCTCCTACGAGCAGTACTTC. Combining the CDR3 with reference TRBV11-2 and TRBJ2-7 gives the whole variable domain EAGVAQSPRYKIIEKRQSVAFWCNPISGHATLYWYQQILGQGPKLLIQFQNNGVVDDSQLPKDRFSAERLKGVDSTLKIQPAKLEDSAVYLCASSFGTSGPVSYEQYFGPGTRLTVT.

The genes are TRBV5-1 and TRBJ2-3; D possibly corresponds to TRBD2 (5 bases). The V end was cut by 0 bases, the J end by 4 bases, with 9 bases between. CDR3 length: 14 residues. Germline lookup yields CDR1 SGHRS and CDR2 YFSETQ. CDR3 sequence reads: CASSLDGSADTQYF. The CDR3 DNA sequence: TGCGCCAGCAGCTTGGATGGTAGCGCAGATACGCAGTATTTT.

The chain has TRBV6-5 and TRBJ1-4; 7 bases fit TRBD1. The germline gives CDR1 MNHEY, CDR2 SVGAGI. CDR3 size: 15 residues. With 2 bases clipped from V and 2 bases from J, the junction kept 2 bases outside the gene matches. Written as DNA, the CDR3 is TGTGCCAGCAGTTACCGGGGACAGACTAATGAAAAACTGTTTTTT. It specifies CASSYRGQTNEKLFF.

The table lists this clone with a count of one. V and J are TRBV7-2 and TRBJ1-2; 7 nucleotides agree with TRBD1. Looked up from germline, CDR1 is SGHTA and CDR2 is FQGNSA. V shed 1 base, J shed 3 bases, and the junction held 2 bases outside the gene matches. The CDR3 totals 14 residues. Here the CDR3 DNA reads TGTGCCAGCAGCTTAGAAAGGGGGCACTATGGCTACACCTTC. This sequence encodes CASSLERGHYGYTF.

This chain joins TRBV11-2 and TRBJ2-7; 9 positions agree with TRBD1. CDR3 length: 16 amino acids. The germline gives CDR1 SGHAT, CDR2 FQNNGV. The trim removed 2 bases at V and 4 bases at J, leaving 9 bases unmatched. The CDR3 DNA reads TGTGCCAGCAGCTTATTGGCAGACAGGGGGATTTACGAGCAGTACTTC. It yields the protein CASSLLADRGIYEQYF. The variable domain in full, with the rest retrieved from reference TRBV11-2 and TRBJ2-7, is EAGVAQSPRYKIIEKRQSVAFWCNPISGHATLYWYQQILGQGPKLLIQFQNNGVVDDSQLPKDRFSAERLKGVDSTLKIQPAKLEDSAVYLCASSLLADRGIYEQYFGPGTRLTVT.

This clone has more than one count but fewer than ten. V usage is TRBV19 and J usage is TRBJ1-5; D perhaps matches TRBD1 (6 bases). V gave up 1 base and J gave up 2 bases, with 15 bases separating them. The CDR3 extends over 17 amino acids. Germline V gene sequence: CDR1 LNHDA, CDR2 SQIVND (reference sequence). The CDR3 reads CASSIVPGAVGNQPQHF. The DNA of the CDR3 is TGTGCCAGTAGTATAGTCCCAGGGGCGGTGGGCAATCAGCCCCAGCATTTT.

The chain uses TRBV11-3 and TRBJ2-7, with a weak D call TRBD2 (5 bases). V lost 1 base and J 6 bases, leaving 13 bases between the germline ends. This CDR3 has 14 amino acids. The germline CDR1 and CDR2 sequences are SGHNT and YENEEA. The CDR3 DNA follows: TGTGCCAGCAGCTTAGGACCCGAGGGCCGCGAGCAGTACTTC. Translated, it gives CASSLGPEGREQYF.

V is TRBV27 and J is TRBJ1-1; TRBD1 agrees at 9 bases. The CDR3 consists of 14 residues. After removal of 7 bases from V and 4 bases from J, the junction contained 7 bases not matched to a gene. Germline CDR1 is MNHEY and CDR2 is SMNVEV (reference sequence). CDR3 DNA sequence: TGTGCCAGCAAAAAAACAGGGGGCCTCACTGAAGCTTTCTTT. Its protein product is CASKKTGGLTEAFF.

V usage is TRBV2 and J usage is TRBJ2-2; 9 bases fit TRBD2. This CDR3 contains 16 residues. V was pared by 0 bases and J by 6 bases, with 5 bases of the junction left unmatched. Germline V gene lookup returns CDR1 SNHLY and CDR2 FYNNEI. The DNA for the CDR3 is TGTGCCAGCAGTGAAGCCGCGGGGGGGCGAGCCGGGGAGCTGTTTTTT. This sequence encodes CASSEAAGGRAGELFF.

The chain's CDR3 is CASSTGQASYEQYF. The CDR3 nucleotides read TGTGCCAGTAGTACGGGACAGGCCTCCTACGAGCAGTACTTC. The gene calls are TRBV19 and TRBJ2-7, with 8 bases fitting TRBD1. V lost 4 bases, J lost 0 bases, and 2 bases stayed unmatched. Germline CDR1 and CDR2: LNHDA and SQIVND (reference sequence). This CDR3 has 14 residues.